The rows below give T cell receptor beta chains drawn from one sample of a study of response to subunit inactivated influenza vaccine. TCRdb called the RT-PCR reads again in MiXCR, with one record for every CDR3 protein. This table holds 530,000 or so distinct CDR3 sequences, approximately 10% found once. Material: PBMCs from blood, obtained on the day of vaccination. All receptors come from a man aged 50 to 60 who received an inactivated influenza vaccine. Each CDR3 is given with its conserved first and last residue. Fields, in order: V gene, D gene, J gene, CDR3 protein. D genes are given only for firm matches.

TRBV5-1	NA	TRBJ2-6	CASSLGVSGANVLTF
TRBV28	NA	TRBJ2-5	CASSLGVAPGTQYF
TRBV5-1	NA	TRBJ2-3	CASSLAPGHTDTQYF
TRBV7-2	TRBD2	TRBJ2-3	CASSLGGLAGFYTQYF
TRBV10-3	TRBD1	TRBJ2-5	CAISEGVPDRDSGTQYF
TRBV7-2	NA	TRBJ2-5	CASSLDRGRETQYF
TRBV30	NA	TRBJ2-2	CAWSSLAINTGELFF
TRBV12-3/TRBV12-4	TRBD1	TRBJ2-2	CASSPTGENGELFF
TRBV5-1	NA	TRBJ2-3	CASTPRGSTDTQYF
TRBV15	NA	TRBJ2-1	CATSPGANEQFF
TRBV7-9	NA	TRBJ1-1	CASRPQNTEAFF
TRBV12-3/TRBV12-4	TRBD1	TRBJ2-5	CASSPPTGRRETQYF
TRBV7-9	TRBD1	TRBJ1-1	CASSPATGRLEAFF
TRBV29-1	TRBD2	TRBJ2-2	CSAGTGTSGTGELFF
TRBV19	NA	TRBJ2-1	CASSPNRALFRNEQFF
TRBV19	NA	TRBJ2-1	CASSIGSPGNEQFF